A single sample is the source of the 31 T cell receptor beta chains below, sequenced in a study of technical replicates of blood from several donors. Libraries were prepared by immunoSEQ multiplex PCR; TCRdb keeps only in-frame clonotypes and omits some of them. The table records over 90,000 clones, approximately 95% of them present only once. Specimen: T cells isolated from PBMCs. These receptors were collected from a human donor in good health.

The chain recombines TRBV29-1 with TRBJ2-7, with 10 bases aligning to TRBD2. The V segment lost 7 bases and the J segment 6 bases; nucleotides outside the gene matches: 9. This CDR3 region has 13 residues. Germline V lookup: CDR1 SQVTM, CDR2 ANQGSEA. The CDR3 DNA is TGCAGCGCATCCGGGACTAGCGTCTCCGAGCAGTACTTC. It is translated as CSASGTSVSEQYF.

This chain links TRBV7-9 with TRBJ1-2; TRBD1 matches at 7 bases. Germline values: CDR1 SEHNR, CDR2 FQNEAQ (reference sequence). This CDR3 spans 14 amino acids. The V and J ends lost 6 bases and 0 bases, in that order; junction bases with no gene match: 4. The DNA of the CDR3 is TGTGCCAGCAGTGGGACAGCTGCTAACTATGGCTACACCTTC. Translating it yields CASSGTAANYGYTF. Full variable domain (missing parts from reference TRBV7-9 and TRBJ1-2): DTGVSQNPRHKITKRGQNVTFRCDPISEHNRLYWYRQTLGQGPEFLTYFQNEAQLEKSRLLSDRFSAERPKGSFSTLEIQRTEQGDSAMYLCASSGTAANYGYTFGSGTRLTVV.

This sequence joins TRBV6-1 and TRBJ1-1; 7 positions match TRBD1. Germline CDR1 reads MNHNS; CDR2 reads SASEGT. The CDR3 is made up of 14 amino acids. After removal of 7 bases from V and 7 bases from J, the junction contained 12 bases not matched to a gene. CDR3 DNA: TGTGCCAGCAATCGAGTCGGGACAGCACTTGAAGCTTTCTTT. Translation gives CASNRVGTALEAFF.

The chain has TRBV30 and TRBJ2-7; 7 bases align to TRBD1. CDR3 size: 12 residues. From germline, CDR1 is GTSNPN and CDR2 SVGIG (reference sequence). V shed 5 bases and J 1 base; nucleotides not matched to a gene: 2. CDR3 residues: CAWRDSSYEQYF. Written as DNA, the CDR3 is TGTGCCTGGCGGGACAGTTCCTACGAGCAGTACTTC.

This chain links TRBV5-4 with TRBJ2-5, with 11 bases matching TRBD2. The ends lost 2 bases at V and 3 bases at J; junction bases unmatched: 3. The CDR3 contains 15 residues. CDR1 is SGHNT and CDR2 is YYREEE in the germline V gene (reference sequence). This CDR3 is CASSLLAGAEETQYF. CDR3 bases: TGTGCCAGCAGCTTACTAGCGGGAGCTGAAGAGACCCAGTACTTC.

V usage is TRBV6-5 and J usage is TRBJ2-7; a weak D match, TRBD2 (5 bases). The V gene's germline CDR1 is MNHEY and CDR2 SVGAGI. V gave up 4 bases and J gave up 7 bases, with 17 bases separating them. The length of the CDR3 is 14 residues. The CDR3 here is CASSSSRSRDEQYF. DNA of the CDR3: TGTGCCAGCAGTTCCAGCCGAAGCCGGGATGAGCAGTACTTC.

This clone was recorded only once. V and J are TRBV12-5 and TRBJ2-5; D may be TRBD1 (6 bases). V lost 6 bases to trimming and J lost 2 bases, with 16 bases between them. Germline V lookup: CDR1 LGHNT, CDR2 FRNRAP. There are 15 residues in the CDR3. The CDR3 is CASGPGHRLQETQYF. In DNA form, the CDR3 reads TGTGCTAGTGGCCCGGGACATCGCCTACAAGAGACCCAGTACTTC.

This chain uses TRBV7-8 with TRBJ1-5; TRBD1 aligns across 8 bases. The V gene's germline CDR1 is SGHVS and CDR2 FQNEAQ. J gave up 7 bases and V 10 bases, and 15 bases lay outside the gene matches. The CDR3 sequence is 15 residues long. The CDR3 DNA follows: TGTGCCACCCGCGAGGCAGGGGGCGCCGGGCAGCCCCAGCATTTT. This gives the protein CATREAGGAGQPQHF.

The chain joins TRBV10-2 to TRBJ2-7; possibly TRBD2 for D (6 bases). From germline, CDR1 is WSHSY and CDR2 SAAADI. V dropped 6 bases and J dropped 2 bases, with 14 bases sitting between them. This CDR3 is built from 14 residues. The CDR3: CASRAKGLPYEQYF. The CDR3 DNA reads TGCGCCAGCAGGGCAAAGGGACTTCCCTACGAGCAGTACTTC.

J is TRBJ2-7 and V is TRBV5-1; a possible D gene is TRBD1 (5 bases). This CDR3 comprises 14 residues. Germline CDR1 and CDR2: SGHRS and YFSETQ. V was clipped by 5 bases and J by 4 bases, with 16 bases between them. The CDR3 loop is CASSGEGASYEQYF. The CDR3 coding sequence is TGCGCCAGCAGTGGAGAAGGGGCCTCTTACGAGCAGTACTTC.

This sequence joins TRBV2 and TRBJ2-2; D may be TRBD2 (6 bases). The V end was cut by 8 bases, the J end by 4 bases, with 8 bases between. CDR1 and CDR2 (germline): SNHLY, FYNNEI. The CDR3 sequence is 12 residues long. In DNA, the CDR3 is TGTGCCAGCGGGGGGACCACCGGGGAGCTGTTTTTT. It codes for CASGGTTGELFF.

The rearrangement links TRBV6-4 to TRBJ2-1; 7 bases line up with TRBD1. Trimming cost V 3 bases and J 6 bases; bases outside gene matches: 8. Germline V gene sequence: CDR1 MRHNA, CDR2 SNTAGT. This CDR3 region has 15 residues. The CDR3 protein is CASSERTGESNEQFF. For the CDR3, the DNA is TGTGCCAGCAGTGAGCGGACAGGAGAATCCAATGAGCAGTTCTTC.

In DNA form, the CDR3 reads TGTGCCAGCAGCGTAGAGGGGACAGTGGGCTGGGTGCATGAGCAGTTCTTC. Translating gives CASSVEGTVGWVHEQFF. The V and J genes are TRBV9 and TRBJ2-1; 7 bases agree with TRBD1. Germline CDR1 SGDLS, CDR2 YYNGEE. CDR3 length: 17 residues. V was clipped by 0 bases and J by 8 bases; unmatched bases: 14.

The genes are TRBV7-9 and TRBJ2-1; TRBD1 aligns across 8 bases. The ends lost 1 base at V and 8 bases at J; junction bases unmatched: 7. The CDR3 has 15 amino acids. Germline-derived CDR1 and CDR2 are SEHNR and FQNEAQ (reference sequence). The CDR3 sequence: CASSLGQGFLDEQFF. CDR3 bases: TGTGCCAGCAGCTTAGGACAGGGGTTTTTGGATGAGCAGTTCTTC.

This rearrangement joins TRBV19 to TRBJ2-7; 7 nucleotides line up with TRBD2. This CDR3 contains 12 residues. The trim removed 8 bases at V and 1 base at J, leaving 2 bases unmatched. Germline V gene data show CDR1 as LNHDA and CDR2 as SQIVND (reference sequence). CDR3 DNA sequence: TGTGCCAGTGCCGGGGGGTCCTACGAGCAGTACTTC. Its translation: CASAGGSYEQYF.

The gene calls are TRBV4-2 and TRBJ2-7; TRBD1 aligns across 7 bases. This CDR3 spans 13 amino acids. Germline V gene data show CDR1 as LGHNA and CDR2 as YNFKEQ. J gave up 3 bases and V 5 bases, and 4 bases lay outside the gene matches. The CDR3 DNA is TGTGCCAGCAGCTCGGGACAGTACTACGAGCAGTACTTC. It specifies CASSSGQYYEQYF.

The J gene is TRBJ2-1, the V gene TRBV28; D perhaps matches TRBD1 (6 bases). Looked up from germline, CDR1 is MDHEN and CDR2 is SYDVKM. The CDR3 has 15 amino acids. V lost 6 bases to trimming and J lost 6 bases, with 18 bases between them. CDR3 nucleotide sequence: TGTGCCAGCAGCCCGGGACACGACCCCTCCAATGAGCAGTTCTTC. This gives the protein CASSPGHDPSNEQFF.

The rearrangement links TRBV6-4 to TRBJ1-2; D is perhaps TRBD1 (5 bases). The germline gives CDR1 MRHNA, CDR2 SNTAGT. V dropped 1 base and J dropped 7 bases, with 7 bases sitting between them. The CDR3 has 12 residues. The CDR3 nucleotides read TGTGCCAGCAGTGACTTGGGGGGTGGCTACACCTTC. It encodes CASSDLGGGYTF.

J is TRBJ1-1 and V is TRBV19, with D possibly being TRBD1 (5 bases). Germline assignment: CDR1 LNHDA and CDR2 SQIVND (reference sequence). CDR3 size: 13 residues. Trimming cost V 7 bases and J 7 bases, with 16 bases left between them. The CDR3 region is CASTLQDGYEAFF. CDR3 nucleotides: TGTGCCAGTACCCTACAGGACGGTTATGAAGCTTTCTTT.

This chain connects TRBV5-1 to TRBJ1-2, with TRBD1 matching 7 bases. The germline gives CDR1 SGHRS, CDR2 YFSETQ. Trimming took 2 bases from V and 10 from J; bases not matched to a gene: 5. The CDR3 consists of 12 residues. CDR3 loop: CASSFGQDHYTF. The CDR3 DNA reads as TGCGCCAGCAGCTTTGGACAGGATCACTACACCTTC.

This CDR3 is CASSLSGANYGYTF. In nucleotides, the CDR3 is TGTGCCAGCAGCTTAAGCGGTGCCAACTATGGCTACACCTTC. The genes are TRBV7-9 and TRBJ1-2; D is unresolved. V shed 2 bases and J shed 2 bases, with 9 bases lying between them. Germline V gene sequence: CDR1 SEHNR, CDR2 FQNEAQ (reference sequence). The CDR3 covers 14 residues.

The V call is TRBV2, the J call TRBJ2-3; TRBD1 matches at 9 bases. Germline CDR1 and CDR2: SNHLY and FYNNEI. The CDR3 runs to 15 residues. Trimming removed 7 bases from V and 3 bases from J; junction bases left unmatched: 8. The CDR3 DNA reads TGTGCCAGCAATATACAGGGGGCCGGGACAGATACGCAGTATTTT. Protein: CASNIQGAGTDTQYF.

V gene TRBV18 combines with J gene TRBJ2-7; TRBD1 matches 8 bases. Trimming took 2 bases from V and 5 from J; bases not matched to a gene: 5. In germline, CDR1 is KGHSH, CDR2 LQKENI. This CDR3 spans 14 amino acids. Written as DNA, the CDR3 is TGTGCCAGCTCACCAATGACAGGGGCGGACGAGCAGTACTTC. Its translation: CASSPMTGADEQYF.

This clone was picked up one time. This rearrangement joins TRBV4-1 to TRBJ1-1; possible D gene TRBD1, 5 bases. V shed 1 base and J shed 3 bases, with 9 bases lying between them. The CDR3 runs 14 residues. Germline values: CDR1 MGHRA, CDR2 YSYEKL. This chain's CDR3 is CASSQGQTYTEAFF. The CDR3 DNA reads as TGCGCCAGCAGCCAAGGACAGACCTACACTGAAGCTTTCTTT.

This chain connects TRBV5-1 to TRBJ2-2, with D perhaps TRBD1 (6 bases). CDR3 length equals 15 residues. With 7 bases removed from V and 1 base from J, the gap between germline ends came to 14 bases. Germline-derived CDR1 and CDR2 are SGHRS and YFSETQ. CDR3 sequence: CASGLQGKNTGELFF. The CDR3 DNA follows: TGCGCCAGCGGTCTACAGGGAAAGAACACCGGGGAGCTGTTTTTT.

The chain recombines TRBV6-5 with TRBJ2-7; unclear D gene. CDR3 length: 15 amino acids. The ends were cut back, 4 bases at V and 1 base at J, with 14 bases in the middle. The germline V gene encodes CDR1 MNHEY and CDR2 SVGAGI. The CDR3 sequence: CASSSTVQKSYEQYF. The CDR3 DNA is TGTGCCAGCAGTTCCACGGTCCAAAAGTCCTACGAGCAGTACTTC.

The CDR3 reads CASSPSLGLAKNEQYF. DNA of the CDR3: TGTGCCAGCAGTCCTTCCCTAGGACTAGCGAAAAACGAGCAGTACTTC. This chain links TRBV6-6 with TRBJ2-7; TRBD2 agrees at 9 bases. J was trimmed by 5 bases and V by 5 bases; bases with no gene match: 13. Germline loops: CDR1 MNHNY, CDR2 SVGAGI (reference sequence). The length of the CDR3 is 16 residues.

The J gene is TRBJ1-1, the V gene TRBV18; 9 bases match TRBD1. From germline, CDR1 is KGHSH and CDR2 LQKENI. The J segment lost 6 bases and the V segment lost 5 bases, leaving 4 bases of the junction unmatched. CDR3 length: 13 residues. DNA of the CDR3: TGTGCCAGCTCAGTACAGGGGGCCCCTGAAGCTTTCTTT. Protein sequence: CASSVQGAPEAFF.

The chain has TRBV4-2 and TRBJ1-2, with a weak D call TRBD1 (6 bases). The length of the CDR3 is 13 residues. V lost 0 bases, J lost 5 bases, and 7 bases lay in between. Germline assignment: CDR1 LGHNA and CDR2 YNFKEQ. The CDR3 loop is CASSQDQGYGYTF. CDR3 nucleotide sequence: TGTGCCAGCAGCCAAGATCAGGGGTATGGCTACACCTTC.

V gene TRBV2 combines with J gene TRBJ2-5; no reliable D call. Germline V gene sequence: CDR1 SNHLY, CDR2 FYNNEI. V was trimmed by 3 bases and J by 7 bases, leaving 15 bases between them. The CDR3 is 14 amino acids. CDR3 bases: TGTGCCAGCAGTGAGGGCGCCCGCTTCGGGACCCAGTACTTC. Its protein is CASSEGARFGTQYF.

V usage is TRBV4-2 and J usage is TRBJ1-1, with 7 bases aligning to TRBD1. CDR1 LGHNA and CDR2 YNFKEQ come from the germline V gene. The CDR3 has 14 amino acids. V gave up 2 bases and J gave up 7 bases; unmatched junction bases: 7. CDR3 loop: CASSQPGTANEAFF. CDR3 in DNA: TGTGCCAGCAGCCAACCCGGGACAGCTAATGAAGCTTTCTTT.